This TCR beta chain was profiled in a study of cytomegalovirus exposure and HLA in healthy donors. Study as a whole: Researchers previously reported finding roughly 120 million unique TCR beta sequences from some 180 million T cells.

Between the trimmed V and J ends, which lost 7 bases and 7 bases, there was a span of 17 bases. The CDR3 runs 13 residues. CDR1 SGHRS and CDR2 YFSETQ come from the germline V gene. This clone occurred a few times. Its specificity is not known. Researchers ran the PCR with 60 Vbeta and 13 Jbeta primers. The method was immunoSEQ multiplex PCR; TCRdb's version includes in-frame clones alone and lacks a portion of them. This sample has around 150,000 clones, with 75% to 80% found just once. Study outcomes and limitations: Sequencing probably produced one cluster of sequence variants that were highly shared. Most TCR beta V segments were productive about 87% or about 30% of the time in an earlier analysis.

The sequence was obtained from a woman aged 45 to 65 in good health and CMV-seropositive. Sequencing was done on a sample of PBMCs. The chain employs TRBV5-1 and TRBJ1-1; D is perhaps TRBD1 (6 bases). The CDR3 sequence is CASSRREGDEAFF. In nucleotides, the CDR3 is TGCGCCAGCTCCAGGAGGGAGGGGGATGAAGCTTTCTTT.